The 12 T cell receptor beta chains below were found in one sample sequenced in a study of Ad26.COV2.S vaccination and SARS-CoV-2 variants. Treatment given: some 20 received Ad26.COV2.S at low or high dose, single or two shots; about five received placebo; per-sample allocation not given. All samples were drawn on day 63, counting from the first vaccine or placebo injection. Clones were sequenced by immunoSEQ multiplex PCR, and TCRdb holds only the in-frame ones, with some missing. The sample yields about 370,000 clones, about nine tenths seen once. The material sequenced was peripheral blood, taken in a trial of Ad26.COV2.S vaccine versus placebo. The receptors here all came from a person between 18 and 65 years old who received the Ad26.COV2.S COVID-19 vaccine or a placebo.

The CDR3 sequence is CASSLVGGSSYEQYF. Written as DNA, the CDR3 is TGTGCCAGCAGCTTAGTTGGGGGTAGCTCCTACGAGCAGTACTTC. The V call is TRBV11-2, the J call TRBJ2-7; tentatively, D is TRBD1 or TRBD2 (5 bases each). Trimming left V 1 base short and J 0 bases short, with 10 bases between. The CDR3 covers 15 residues. The germline V gene has CDR1 SGHAT and CDR2 FQNNGV. Full variable domain (missing parts from reference TRBV11-2 and TRBJ2-7): EAGVAQSPRYKIIEKRQSVAFWCNPISGHATLYWYQQILGQGPKLLIQFQNNGVVDDSQLPKDRFSAERLKGVDSTLKIQPAKLEDSAVYLCASSLVGGSSYEQYFGPGTRLTVT.

The chain combines TRBV28 with TRBJ2-1; D remains unclear. Germline V gives CDR1 MDHEN, CDR2 SYDVKM. This CDR3 has 15 amino acids. Deletions cut 3 bases from V and 2 bases from J, with 11 bases between. This chain's CDR3 is CASSLPYPPYNEQFF. The CDR3 DNA reads as TGTGCCAGCAGTTTGCCTTACCCCCCCTACAATGAGCAGTTCTTC.

CDR3 loop: CASSVDVLNEQFF. The DNA of the CDR3 is TGTGCCAGCAGCGTAGATGTCCTCAATGAGCAGTTCTTC. This chain joins TRBV9 and TRBJ2-1, with unresolved D. CDR1 is SGDLS, CDR2 YYNGEE, per germline. The CDR3 totals 13 residues. V lost 0 bases and J lost 6, with 7 bases in between.

The chain combines TRBV5-1 with TRBJ2-5, with no clear D. The V and J ends lost 0 bases and 2 bases respectively, with 8 bases between them. This CDR3 comprises 14 residues. Germline V gene lookup returns CDR1 SGHRS and CDR2 YFSETQ. CDR3 region: CASSLEPAQETQYF. Here the CDR3 DNA reads TGCGCCAGCAGCTTGGAGCCGGCGCAAGAGACCCAGTACTTC.

The chain has TRBV9 and TRBJ2-7; tentative D call: TRBD1 (7 bases). Trimming stripped 4 bases from V and 1 base from J, with 21 bases between. The CDR3 runs to 17 residues. Germline CDR1 and CDR2: SGDLS and YYNGEE. The CDR3 is CASSPDRLPEGSYEQYF. DNA of the CDR3: TGTGCCAGCAGCCCGGACAGGTTACCGGAGGGGTCCTACGAGCAGTACTTC. The complete variable domain, with remaining parts taken from reference TRBV9 and TRBJ2-7, reads DSGVTQTPKHLITATGQRVTLRCSPRSGDLSVYWYQQSLDQGLQFLIQYYNGEERAKGNILERFSAQQFPDLHSELNLSSLELGDSALYFCASSPDRLPEGSYEQYFGPGTRLTVT.

The gene calls are TRBV10-3 and TRBJ2-5, with 11 bases matching TRBD2. V dropped 4 bases and J dropped 5; count of bases not matched to a gene: 6. The CDR3 spans 15 residues. Germline V CDR1 and CDR2: ENHRY, SYGVKD. For the CDR3, the DNA is TGTGCCATCAGTGCACTAGCGGGAGTGGGGGAGACCCAGTACTTC. Protein: CAISALAGVGETQYF.

This clone was counted between two and nine times. The chain is built from TRBV4-3 and TRBJ2-6, with D tentatively TRBD2 (5 bases). The CDR3 is made up of 17 amino acids. V lost 0 bases and J lost 0, with 9 bases in between. From germline, CDR1 is LGHNA and CDR2 YSLEER. Here the CDR3 reads CASSQEPGSSGANVLTF. CDR3 sequence (DNA): TGCGCCAGCAGCCAAGAGCCGGGATCCTCTGGGGCCAACGTCCTGACTTTC.

V is TRBV4-1 and J is TRBJ1-5, with D possibly matching TRBD1 (5 bases). The CDR3 is made up of 14 amino acids. V was cut by 0 bases and J by 8 bases, with 11 bases left in between. The germline V gene has CDR1 MGHRA and CDR2 YSYEKL. The CDR3 sequence is CASSQDGGSEPQHF. The CDR3 DNA follows: TGCGCCAGCAGCCAAGATGGGGGATCGGAGCCCCAGCATTTT.

The chain is built from TRBV9 and TRBJ2-3; 7 nucleotides align to TRBD1. This CDR3 spans 14 amino acids. Germline V gene data show CDR1 as SGDLS and CDR2 as YYNGEE. The ends lost 3 bases at V and 5 bases at J; junction bases unmatched: 6. CDR3 DNA: TGTGCCAGCAGCGGAGACAGGGACGAAGATACGCAGTATTTT. Its protein product is CASSGDRDEDTQYF.

The CDR3 sequence: CATSRDAGHEQFF. The CDR3 DNA reads TGTGCCACCAGCAGAGATGCCGGTCATGAGCAGTTCTTC. V gene TRBV15 combines with J gene TRBJ2-1, with unresolved D. V dropped 0 bases and J dropped 8 bases, with 8 bases sitting between them. The CDR3 is 13 residues long. CDR1 and CDR2 from the germline V gene are LNHNV and YYDKDF (reference sequence).

V gene TRBV19 combines with J gene TRBJ2-1; TRBD2 might be the D (6 bases). V was pared by 7 bases and J by 9 bases, with 19 bases between. The germline gives CDR1 LNHDA, CDR2 SQIVND (reference sequence). The CDR3 contains 14 residues. For the CDR3, the DNA is TGTGCCAGTATGCGGGCGGGGAGAGGATCTGAGCAGTTCTTC. Protein: CASMRAGRGSEQFF.

J is TRBJ1-5 and V is TRBV6-2 or TRBV6-3, with TRBD1 identical over 8 bases. The CDR3 contains 17 residues. The J segment lost 1 base and the V segment lost 6 bases, leaving 11 bases of the junction unmatched. Germline V CDR1 and CDR2: MNHEY, SVGEGT. The CDR3 DNA reads TGTGCCAGCAGCTGGGAATTGACAGGGGTGAGCAATCAGCCCCAGCATTTT. Residues: CASSWELTGVSNQPQHF.